This T cell receptor beta chain emerged from a study of blood T cell repertoires in COVID-19. The overall study: PBMCs, B-cell-depleted T cells, or T cells provided the cDNA or gDNA that made up the material.

In the authors' methods: It was from reference gene primer amplification that nucleated cell counts were estimated. Produced via immunoSEQ multiplex PCR; TCRdb's table is partial and in-frame only. V and J calls and clone size are those listed in that table; D and trimming were worked out from the DNA. The table lists roughly 20,000 clones, nearly 90% of them singletons. Germline V gene lookup returns CDR1 SEHNR and CDR2 FQNEAQ (reference sequence). The CDR3 length is 15 residues. The germline V and J ends were trimmed by 5 bases and 1 base, with 12 bases remaining between them. Material: peripheral blood. The source is a man aged 40-49 years with active COVID-19. The chain joins TRBV7-9 to TRBJ2-1; tentatively, D is TRBD2 (5 bases). CDR3 residues: CASSPGRGSYNEQFF. Here the CDR3 DNA reads TGTGCCAGCAGCCCCGGTCGGGGTTCCTACAATGAGCAGTTCTTC.